Presented here are 16 T cell receptor beta chains from one specimen sequenced in a study of blood T cell repertoires in COVID-19. This table comes from immunoSEQ multiplex PCR, and its TCRdb copy is limited to in-frame clones, with some not included. Here the sample spans around 230,000 clones, about 79% being singletons. The sample taken for sequencing was peripheral blood. These receptors were obtained from a woman over 75 with acute or convalescent COVID-19.

V and J are TRBV19 and TRBJ1-5; 7 positions agree with TRBD1. J gave up 5 bases and V 6 bases, and 7 bases lay outside the gene matches. CDR1 and CDR2 from the germline V gene are LNHDA and SQIVND (reference sequence). This CDR3 region has 14 residues. CDR3 in DNA: TGTGCCAGTAGGCAACAGGGGCACCATCAGCCCCAGCATTTT. It yields the protein CASRQQGHHQPQHF.

The chain couples TRBV4-1 to TRBJ2-1; 8 bases are shared with TRBD2. The CDR3 has 19 amino acids. The germline gives CDR1 MGHRA, CDR2 YSYEKL. V trimming: 1 base; J trimming: 0 bases; junction bases outside the gene matches: 11. DNA for the CDR3: TGCGCCAGCAGCCAAGGGTGGGCGGGGGGACTAAGCTCCTACAATGAGCAGTTCTTC. This gives the protein CASSQGWAGGLSSYNEQFF.

The chain uses TRBV3-1 (or the pseudogene TRBV3-2) and TRBJ1-4, with a possible D match to TRBD1 (5 bases). With 2 bases removed from V and 7 bases from J, the gap between germline ends came to 17 bases. This CDR3 has 16 amino acids. Germline V gene data show CDR1 as LGHDT and CDR2 as YNNKEL (reference sequence). The CDR3 here is CASSQTISGGGEKLFF. The CDR3 nucleotides are TGTGCCAGCAGCCAAACGATAAGTGGGGGGGGTGAAAAACTGTTTTTT.

The chain is built from TRBV11-2 and TRBJ2-2; 12 nucleotides agree with TRBD2. The length of the CDR3 is 18 residues. The V gene's germline CDR1 is SGHAT and CDR2 FQNNGV. V was clipped by 5 bases and J by 6 bases; unmatched bases: 13. The CDR3 loop reads CASSPIGLAGTFAGELFF. The CDR3 DNA sequence: TGTGCCAGCAGCCCCATTGGACTAGCGGGGACTTTTGCCGGGGAGCTGTTTTTT.

The chain uses TRBV2 and TRBJ2-3, with 8 bases matching TRBD1. The germline gives CDR1 SNHLY, CDR2 FYNNEI. The CDR3 runs 15 residues. CDR3 sequence: CATALPGQGTDTQYF. DNA for the CDR3: TGTGCTACAGCATTACCGGGACAGGGCACAGATACGCAGTATTTT.

The V call is TRBV18, the J call TRBJ2-6, with D perhaps matching TRBD2 (6 bases). Germline CDR1 KGHSH, CDR2 LQKENI. The CDR3 runs to 16 residues. The V gene lost 3 bases and the J gene lost 0 bases, with 9 bases spanning the gap. The CDR3, as DNA: TGTGCCAGCTCACCCCTGGGGGGCTCTGGGGCCAACGTCCTGACTTTC. It is translated as CASSPLGGSGANVLTF.

There are a few counts of this clone. This chain connects TRBV6-6 to TRBJ1-3; D not resolved. V lost 7 bases to trimming and J lost 0 bases, with 10 bases between them. The CDR3 contains 14 residues. Germline loops: CDR1 MNHNY, CDR2 SVGAGI (reference sequence). The CDR3 region is CASTPHTSGNTIYF. The CDR3, as DNA: TGTGCCAGCACTCCACATACCTCTGGAAACACCATATATTTT.

The chain combines TRBV11-3 with TRBJ2-7; TRBD2 aligns across 11 bases. Germline values: CDR1 SGHNT, CDR2 YENEEA. J lost 2 bases, V lost 5 bases, and 2 bases had no gene match. CDR3 length equals 14 residues. DNA of the CDR3: TGTGCCAGCAGCCCGACTAGCGGGGCCTACGAGCAGTACTTC. It yields the protein CASSPTSGAYEQYF.

The chain combines TRBV2 with TRBJ1-2; 8 nucleotides agree with TRBD1. The trim removed 1 base at V and 4 bases at J, leaving 5 bases unmatched. The CDR3 contains 15 residues. Germline V CDR1 and CDR2: SNHLY, FYNNEI. CDR3 nucleotides: TGTGCCAGCAGTGAAGACGTAGGACAGGGCTATGGCTACACCTTC. Residues: CASSEDVGQGYGYTF.

The chain is built from TRBV11-2 and TRBJ1-4, with a weak D call TRBD1 (5 bases). Germline CDR1 SGHAT, CDR2 FQNNGV. CDR3 length equals 16 residues. V was pared by 5 bases and J by 4 bases, with 17 bases between. CDR3 protein: CASSPLGGRGNEKLFF. The CDR3 DNA reads as TGTGCCAGCAGCCCGCTCGGGGGGAGGGGTAATGAAAAACTGTTTTTT.

The chain combines TRBV3-1 (or the pseudogene TRBV3-2) with TRBJ2-1; 9 bases are a match to TRBD2. This CDR3 contains 15 residues. J lost 3 bases, V lost 4 bases, and 4 bases had no gene match. The germline V gene has CDR1 LGHDT and CDR2 YNNKEL (reference sequence). The CDR3 loop reads CASSRKTSGYNEQFF. DNA of the CDR3: TGTGCCAGCAGCCGTAAGACTAGCGGCTACAATGAGCAGTTCTTC.

There are a few counts of this clone. The chain combines TRBV5-6 with TRBJ1-5, with D tentatively TRBD1 (6 bases). V lost 5 bases and J 7 bases, leaving 13 bases between the germline ends. There are 13 residues in the CDR3. Germline CDR1 is SGHDT and CDR2 is YYEEEE. As DNA, the CDR3 is TGTGCCAGCAGACTAACAGGGAAGCAGCCCCAGCATTTT. Translated: CASRLTGKQPQHF.

This chain joins TRBV18 and TRBJ2-1, with 8 bases fitting TRBD1. V gave up 5 bases and J gave up 9 bases; unmatched junction bases: 12. Germline V gene lookup returns CDR1 KGHSH and CDR2 LQKENI. This CDR3 comprises 15 residues. CDR3 DNA: TGTGCCAGCTCAACTGACAGGGGCCCCGTAGGTGAGCAGTTCTTC. It codes for CASSTDRGPVGEQFF.

The chain combines TRBV3-1 (or the pseudogene TRBV3-2) with TRBJ1-1; 7 bases are shared with TRBD1. Unmatched junction bases numbered 2, after V lost 2 bases and J lost 8 bases. The CDR3 extends over 12 amino acids. The germline gives CDR1 LGHDT, CDR2 YNNKEL (reference sequence). The DNA of the CDR3 is TGTGCCAGCAGCCAACTGGGACAGGAAGCTTTCTTT. Protein product: CASSQLGQEAFF.

This chain joins TRBV5-1 and TRBJ2-2; 9 bases agree with TRBD1. CDR3 length: 15 residues. Trimming at V came to 4 bases and at J to 4 bases, leaving 5 bases not matched to a gene. Germline V lookup: CDR1 SGHRS, CDR2 YFSETQ. In DNA, the CDR3 is TGCGCCAGCAGCGGGTGGGGACAGGGCACCGGGGAGCTGTTTTTT. The encoded protein is CASSGWGQGTGELFF.

J is TRBJ1-5 and V is TRBV28, with a tentative D call TRBD1 (6 bases). The ends were cut back, 4 bases at V and 6 bases at J, with 13 bases in the middle. Germline assignment: CDR1 MDHEN and CDR2 SYDVKM. CDR3 length equals 14 residues. CDR3 nucleotides: TGTGCCAGCAGTTGGGGGCAGGGGCTTCAGCCCCAGCATTTT. Translated, it gives CASSWGQGLQPQHF. Complete variable domain (other parts from reference TRBV28 and TRBJ1-5): DVKVTQSSRYLVKRTGEKVFLECVQDMDHENMFWYRQDPGLGLRLIYFSYDVKMKEKGDIPEGYSVSREKKERFSLILESASTNQTSMYLCASSWGQGLQPQHFGDGTRLSIL.